The 19 T cell receptor beta chains below were found in one sample sequenced in a study of T cells in Graves' hyperthyroidism and ophthalmopathy. TCR beta CDR3 sequences were amplified from RNA transcripts. TCR CDR3 regions were first amplified by RT-PCR with HTBI primers. TCRdb processed the multiplex PCR reads anew with MiXCR; each CDR3 protein has one entry. Of some 210,000 distinct CDR3 sequences in the sample, 15% to 20% are singletons; the top ten hold under 65%. The sample taken for sequencing was blood. These receptors were collected from a man between 50 and 59 years old with Graves' hyperthyroidism.

This clonotype has at least ten counts. V and J are TRBV10-3 and TRBJ1-1; no firm D call. The CDR3 runs 13 residues. Germline values: CDR1 ENHRY, CDR2 SYGVKD. Trimming removed 9 bases from V and 0 bases from J, with 11 bases in between. The CDR3 protein is CAISRILNTEAFF. For the CDR3, the DNA is TGTGCCATTTCGCGGATTCTGAACACTGAAGCTTTCTTT.

As to this clonotype: Being one base from a much bigger clone, this may be a read error. The DNA for the CDR3 is TGTGCCATCAGTTACCTCCCAGGGAACACCGGGGAGCTGCTTTTT. Amino acid sequence: CAISYLPGNTGELLF. The chain employs TRBV10-3 and TRBJ2-2; D might be TRBD1 or TRBD2, each matching 5 bases. The germline gives CDR1 ENHRY, CDR2 SYGVKD. The CDR3 is 15 residues long.

The chain recombines TRBV5-1 with TRBJ2-7; 11 nucleotides line up with TRBD2. Germline trimming cut 2 bases from V and 9 bases from J; bases unmatched to any gene: 7. In germline, CDR1 is SGHRS, CDR2 YFSETQ. The CDR3 loop spans 14 amino acids. The CDR3 reads CASSLELAGEAQYF. The CDR3 nucleotides are TGCGCCAGCAGCTTAGAACTAGCGGGGGAAGCGCAGTACTTC.

This clonotype was seen many times. V usage is TRBV30 and J usage is TRBJ2-4, with D possibly being TRBD1 or TRBD2 (5 bases each). V lost 0 bases to trimming and J lost 3 bases, with 12 bases between them. In germline, CDR1 is GTSNPN, CDR2 SVGIG (reference sequence). The length of the CDR3 is 15 residues. The CDR3 DNA is TGTGCCTGGAGTGTACCCGGGGCGGACAAAAACATTCAGTACTTC. Its protein product is CAWSVPGADKNIQYF.

A few counts support this clonotype. The genes are TRBV5-1 and TRBJ1-2; D not resolved. V was pared by 4 bases and J by 10 bases, with 23 bases between. This CDR3 is built from 15 residues. The germline CDR1 and CDR2 sequences are SGHRS and YFSETQ. The CDR3 reads CASSPRTATMSDYTF. In DNA, the CDR3 is TGCGCCAGCAGCCCTCGGACGGCGACTATGTCGGACTACACCTTC.

This chain uses TRBV3-1 with TRBJ2-3; 7 bases match TRBD2. The V gene's germline CDR1 is LGHDT and CDR2 YNNKEL (reference sequence). V gave up 3 bases and J gave up 1 base; unmatched junction bases: 4. The CDR3 contains 15 residues. In nucleotides, the CDR3 is TGTGCCAGCAGCCATGGCGGGAGTGGCACAGATACGCAGTATTTT. This translates into CASSHGGSGTDTQYF.

Many counts were recorded for this clonotype. Written as DNA, the CDR3 is TGCAGTGCTAGAGTTCCCAGACAGGTAGCAGATACGCAGTATTTT. Translating gives CSARVPRQVADTQYF. This chain links TRBV20-1 with TRBJ2-3, with a weak D call TRBD1 (6 bases). The CDR3 totals 15 residues. The germline gives CDR1 DFQATT, CDR2 SNEGSKA (reference sequence). V lost 1 base and J lost 4, with 15 bases in between.

The CDR3 region has the DNA TGTGCCAGCAGCCAATACAAGAGCTCCTACAATGAGCAGTTCTTC. Encoded protein: CASSQYKSSYNEQFF. The V gene is TRBV7-3, the J gene TRBJ2-1, with unresolved D. With 5 bases removed from V and 0 bases from J, the gap between germline ends came to 11 bases. Germline CDR1 SGHTA, CDR2 FQGTGA. The CDR3 length is 15 residues.

This clonotype was counted a few times. The J gene is TRBJ2-1, the V gene TRBV19; tentatively, D is TRBD1 or TRBD2 (6 bases each). Trimming removed 5 bases at V and 8 bases at J, with 16 bases between. The CDR3 totals 14 residues. CDR1 and CDR2 (germline): LNHDA, SQIVND (reference sequence). The CDR3 nucleotides read TGTGCCAGTAGTGGGGGGCAGGGGAACGATGAGCAGTTCTTC. Residues: CASSGGQGNDEQFF.

This clonotype was seen more than once but under ten times. The chain combines TRBV7-2 with TRBJ2-3; 14 bases are a match to TRBD2. CDR1 SGHTA and CDR2 FQGNSA come from the germline V gene. With 0 bases clipped from V and 3 bases from J, the junction kept 5 bases outside the gene matches. The CDR3 is made up of 18 amino acids. The DNA for the CDR3 is TGTGCCAGCAGCTTAGCTGGGACTAGCGGGAGAGTAACAGATACGCAGTATTTT. This gives the protein CASSLAGTSGRVTDTQYF.

There are many counts of this clonotype. J is TRBJ2-7 and V is TRBV20-1, with 8 bases lining up with TRBD2. V shed 3 bases, J shed 0 bases, and the junction held 4 bases outside the gene matches. This CDR3 has 14 residues. Germline-derived CDR1 and CDR2 are DFQATT and SNEGSKA (reference sequence). CDR3 protein: CSASTSGSSYEQYF. The CDR3 region has the DNA TGCAGTGCTAGTACCAGCGGGAGCTCCTACGAGCAGTACTTC.

In this sample, this clonotype turned up many times. Since a much larger clone is just one base distant, this may be a read error. The chain combines TRBV7-6 with TRBJ2-1, with D possibly matching TRBD1 (5 bases). This CDR3 is built from 13 residues. Trimming cost V 3 bases and J 5 bases, with 8 bases left between them. Germline values: CDR1 SGHVS, CDR2 FNYEAQ. The CDR3 loop is CASSFGQNNEQFF. The CDR3 bases are TGTGCCAGCAGCTTTGGACAAAACAATGAGCAGTTCTTC.

The chain carries TRBV27 and TRBJ2-7, with D possibly matching TRBD1 (6 bases). The CDR3 totals 14 residues. CDR1 MNHEY and CDR2 SMNVEV come from the germline V gene (reference sequence). Between the trimmed V and J ends, which lost 6 bases and 1 base, there was a span of 13 bases. The CDR3 spells CASSRGHYSYEQYF. As DNA, the CDR3 is TGTGCCAGCAGCCGGGGACACTATTCCTACGAGCAGTACTTC.

The rearrangement uses TRBV24-1 and TRBJ2-1; D is uncertain. Trimming pared 1 base from V and 5 bases from J, leaving 11 bases between. Germline V gene data show CDR1 as KGHDR and CDR2 as SFDVKD. There are 15 residues in the CDR3. The CDR3 region has the DNA TGTGCCACCAGTGATTTTTCCTACGATCACAATGAGCAGTTCTTC. Amino acids: CATSDFSYDHNEQFF.

This clonotype was found many times. The chain recombines TRBV18 with TRBJ2-2; 9 bases are shared with TRBD2. Losses at the gene ends were 3 bases for V and 3 bases for J; bases not matched to a gene: 2. This CDR3 spans 15 amino acids. The V gene's germline CDR1 is KGHSH and CDR2 LQKENI. CDR3 loop: CASSPLAGDTGELFF. The DNA of the CDR3 is TGTGCCAGCTCACCTTTAGCGGGAGACACCGGGGAGCTGTTTTTT.

This clonotype was counted at least ten times. The genes are TRBV2 and TRBJ2-2; 8 nucleotides agree with TRBD1. There are 15 residues in the CDR3. The germline V gene encodes CDR1 SNHLY and CDR2 FYNNEI. Trimming took 3 bases from V and 1 from J; bases not matched to a gene: 1. In DNA form, the CDR3 reads TGTGCCAGCAGTGACGGGACAGGGAACACCGGGGAGCTGTTTTTT. Protein sequence: CASSDGTGNTGELFF.

The rearrangement joins TRBV7-9 to TRBJ2-7; D remains unclear. The V end was cut by 1 base, the J end by 0 bases, with 13 bases between. The CDR3 extends over 16 amino acids. CDR1 is SEHNR and CDR2 is FQNEAQ in the germline V gene (reference sequence). For the CDR3, the DNA is TGTGCCAGCAGCTTAGAGGGCATAGAACCCTCCTACGAGCAGTACTTC. Its translation: CASSLEGIEPSYEQYF.

The chain links TRBV10-3 to TRBJ2-5; 10 bases align to TRBD2. In germline, CDR1 is ENHRY, CDR2 SYGVKD. The V segment lost 4 bases and the J segment 4 bases; nucleotides outside the gene matches: 6. This CDR3 contains 15 residues. CDR3 sequence (DNA): TGTGCCATCAGTGGGGGGACTAGCGCCCTAGAGACCCAGTACTTC. It translates to CAISGGTSALETQYF.

This clonotype was seen many times. V gene TRBV12-3 or TRBV12-4 combines with J gene TRBJ2-1; D call uncertain. The CDR3 extends over 14 amino acids. V shed 6 bases and J shed 2 bases, with 11 bases lying between them. The CDR3 nucleotides read TGTGCCAGCAGCGGCCGTACTACCTACAATGAGCAGTTCTTC. It specifies CASSGRTTYNEQFF.